Sequencing of this T cell receptor beta chain was carried out in a study of blood T cell repertoires in COVID-19. Study overall: COVID-19 samples, acute and convalescent, were from the United States, Italy and Spain. From T cells, B-cell-depleted T cells, or PBMCs came the material, which was cDNA or gDNA.

The germline V gene encodes CDR1 SGHVS and CDR2 FQNEAQ. The V and J ends lost 3 bases and 7 bases respectively, with 15 bases between them. This CDR3 has 14 amino acids. As handled by the study authors: Using reference gene primer amplification, nucleated cell counts were estimated. TCRdb's table, derived via immunoSEQ multiplex PCR, lists solely in-frame clones and lacks some. V, J and clone size are taken as reported in that table, and D and trimming were inferred from the DNA itself. The profile shows about 87,000 clones, around 90% of them singletons. This sequence joins TRBV7-8 and TRBJ1-1; tentative D call: TRBD1 (5 bases). The specimen sequenced was peripheral blood. The TCR originated in a man in his forties with acute or convalescent COVID-19. This CDR3 is CASSLQGSKGEAFF. The CDR3 nucleotides are TGTGCCAGCAGCTTGCAGGGATCGAAGGGTGAAGCTTTCTTT.